A selection of T cell receptor beta chains follows, all from one sample in a study of quantifying T cell responses using KT2 cells. TCRdb reprocessed the UMI-ligation and nested PCR reads via MiXCR and lists one record per CDR3 protein. The repertoire includes some 50,000 distinct CDR3 sequences, approximately 10% of them detected once, and under 11% sits in the top ten. Material for sequencing was PBMCs spiked with cells of the T cell clone KT2. The receptors stem from a human donor. Both conserved end residues are part of each CDR3. A D gene is named only where the DNA matches it firmly. Size values are once, few and many counts, or a class for expanded clones, and some rows have none.

>.|many|TRBV4-1|TRBJ1-5
CASSQDGGPQHF
TGCGCCAGCAGCCAAGACGGTGGGCCCCAGCATTTT
>.|.|TRBV6-5|TRBJ1-1
CASSYSKAALTEAFF
TGTGCCAGCAGTTACTCGAAGGCAGCCCTCACTGAAGCTTTCTTT
>TRBD1|.|TRBV2|TRBJ1-6
CASSATGNLLSYNSPLHF
TGTGCCAGCAGCGCGACAGGGAATCTGTTGTCCTATAATTCACCCCTCCACTTT
>.|.|TRBV4-2|TRBJ2-2
CASSLNGDIGFNTGELFF
TGTGCCAGCAGCCTTAACGGAGATATCGGGTTCAACACCGGGGAGCTGTTTTTT
>.|.|TRBV7-2|TRBJ1-1
CASSLRSNTEAFF
TGTGCCAGCAGCCTCCGGTCGAACACTGAAGCTTTCTTT
>.|few|TRBV18|TRBJ2-1
CASSLGMEQFF
TGTGCCAGCTCCCTGGGCATGGAGCAGTTCTTC
>.|many|TRBV18|TRBJ2-1
CASTKGGTTYNEQFF
TGTGCCAGCACCAAAGGCGGAACCACCTACAATGAGCAGTTCTTC
>.|.|TRBV10-3|TRBJ1-6
CAISVQYGQNSPLHF
TGTGCCATCAGTGTCCAATATGGACAGAATTCACCCCTCCACTTT
>.|.|TRBV3-1|TRBJ1-5
CASSQDNSVEPQHF
TGTGCCAGCAGCCAAGATAATAGCGTAGAGCCCCAGCATTTT
>.|few|TRBV7-9|TRBJ2-7
CASSLKPYEQYF
TGTGCCAGCAGCCTCAAGCCCTACGAGCAGTACTTC
>.|.|TRBV14|TRBJ1-2
CASSQDTGGPGYTF
TGTGCCAGCAGCCAAGACACGGGCGGACCTGGCTACACCTTC
>TRBD1|many|TRBV18|TRBJ1-1
CASSPARGVGTEAFF
TGTGCCAGCTCACCGGCCAGGGGGGTCGGGACTGAAGCTTTCTTT
>TRBD2|.|TRBV7-9|TRBJ2-3
CASSKTGLARADTQYF
TGTGCCAGCAGCAAGACGGGACTAGCTAGGGCAGATACGCAGTATTTT
>.|.|TRBV29-1|TRBJ2-7
CSAILSYEQYF
TGCAGCGCGATTCTTTCCTACGAGCAGTACTTC
>.|few|TRBV5-1|TRBJ2-1
CASSPQSGLSYNEQFF
TGCGCCAGCAGCCCTCAAAGCGGGCTCTCCTACAATGAGCAGTTCTTC
>.|.|TRBV4-3|TRBJ1-3
CASSPLGSVNTIYF
TGCGCCAGCAGCCCCTTAGGGTCTGTAAACACCATATATTTT
>TRBD1|.|TRBV4-2|TRBJ1-5
CASSLGTGDNQPQHF
TGTGCCAGCAGCCTAGGGACAGGGGACAATCAGCCCCAGCATTTT
>.|.|TRBV7-9|TRBJ1-2
CASSDTVSYGYTF
TGTGCCAGCAGCGATACAGTGAGCTATGGCTACACCTTC
>.|.|TRBV7-9|TRBJ2-1
CASRGGGHNEQFF
TGTGCCAGCAGGGGTGGGGGGCACAATGAGCAGTTCTTC
>.|few|TRBV12-3/TRBV12-4|TRBJ1-2
CASSYNFNSGYTF
TGTGCCAGCAGTTACAATTTTAACTCTGGCTACACCTTC
>.|.|TRBV20-1|TRBJ2-7
CSARFRVSPYEQYF
TGCAGTGCTAGGTTCCGGGTCTCGCCCTACGAGCAGTACTTC
>.|many|TRBV10-2|TRBJ1-6
CASSATGLNSPLHF
TGCGCCAGCAGTGCTACAGGGCTTAATTCACCCCTCCACTTT
>TRBD2|many|TRBV12-3/TRBV12-4|TRBJ2-5
CASRARGVETQYF
TGTGCCAGCAGGGCCCGGGGGGTGGAGACCCAGTACTTC
>TRBD1|few|TRBV3-1|TRBJ1-1
CASSQDGQGARLNWENTEAFF
TGTGCCAGCAGCCAAGACGGTCAGGGGGCGCGGTTAAATTGGGAGAACACTGAAGCTTTCTTT
>.|many|TRBV14|TRBJ2-7
CASSQFAGSRYEQYF
TGTGCCAGCAGCCAATTCGCAGGCAGTCGCTACGAGCAGTACTTC
>TRBD1|.|TRBV27|TRBJ2-6
CASSGGQGASGANVLTF
TGTGCCAGCAGCGGGGGACAGGGGGCTTCGGGGGCCAACGTCCTGACTTTC
>.|.|TRBV7-9|TRBJ2-1
CASSFALLSEQFF
TGTGCCAGCAGCTTCGCCCTCTTGAGTGAGCAGTTCTTC
>.|few|TRBV6-6|TRBJ1-1
CASRHDAGRNTEAFF
TGTGCCAGCAGGCACGACGCGGGAAGGAACACTGAAGCTTTCTTT
>.|few|TRBV9|TRBJ1-2
CASSGLTRGPNYGYTF
TGTGCCAGCAGCGGTCTTACTCGTGGCCCTAACTATGGCTACACCTTC
>.|few|TRBV29-1|TRBJ1-3
CSASRSRGSGNTIYF
TGCAGCGCCTCCCGGAGCAGGGGCTCTGGAAACACCATATATTTT